Presented here are 15 T cell receptor beta chains from one specimen sequenced in a study of graft-versus-host responses after intestinal transplantation. The method was immunoSEQ multiplex PCR; TCRdb's version includes in-frame clones alone and lacks a portion of them. Of about 50,000 clones detected, 92% appear once; the ten largest clones hold approximately 2.7%. What these receptors recognize is not known. The specimen comprised unstimulated CD4+ T cells sorted from spleen or lymph node cells, sampled before transplant. The receptors originated from a human donor who was the organ donor for an intestinal transplant.

The chain links TRBV6-5 to TRBJ2-5; TRBD1 matches at 8 bases. The CDR3 length is 12 residues. Germline values: CDR1 MNHEY, CDR2 SVGAGI. V lost 5 bases and J lost 9; bases outside the gene matches: 5. The CDR3 reads CASSRQTGAQYF. For the CDR3, the DNA is TGTGCCAGCAGTAGACAGACAGGGGCCCAGTACTTC.

This clone was seen just once. For the CDR3, the DNA is TGTGCCAGCAGTTCCGGTCCTAGCGAGGGCACCGGGGAGCTGTTTTTT. It yields the protein CASSSGPSEGTGELFF. The chain carries TRBV6-5 and TRBJ2-2; D perhaps matches TRBD2 (6 bases). The germline gives CDR1 MNHEY, CDR2 SVGAGI. V lost 4 bases, J lost 4 bases, and 16 bases lay in between. This CDR3 has 16 residues.

This chain joins TRBV7-3 and TRBJ2-7, with a weak D call TRBD1 (6 bases). The V end was cut by 1 base, the J end by 2 bases, with 9 bases between. The germline V gene encodes CDR1 SGHTA and CDR2 FQGTGA. CDR3 size: 14 residues. CDR3 nucleotide sequence: TGTGCCAGCAGCTTAAGTCGGGACACCTACGAGCAGTACTTC. Translated: CASSLSRDTYEQYF.

V is TRBV7-9 and J is TRBJ2-3; TRBD2 agrees at 11 bases. Germline V gene data show CDR1 as SEHNR and CDR2 as FQNEAQ (reference sequence). The CDR3 totals 15 residues. Trimming removed 5 bases from V and 1 base from J; junction bases left unmatched: 2. CDR3 amino acids: CASSQGLAGTDTQYF. DNA of the CDR3: TGTGCCAGCAGCCAGGGACTAGCGGGCACAGATACGCAGTATTTT.

The chain is built from TRBV5-4 and TRBJ2-3; TRBD2 matches 13 bases. The CDR3 covers 17 residues. Germline loops: CDR1 SGHNT, CDR2 YYREEE (reference sequence). With V trimmed by 2 bases and J by 0 bases, 3 bases remained unmatched. The CDR3 nucleotides read TGTGCCAGCAGCTTCGGACTAGCGGGAGCTAGCACAGATACGCAGTATTTT. This encodes CASSFGLAGASTDTQYF.

The chain couples TRBV2 to TRBJ2-3; TRBD1 aligns across 7 bases. After removal of 7 bases from V and 0 bases from J, the junction contained 10 bases not matched to a gene. This CDR3 has 16 amino acids. The germline V gene has CDR1 SNHLY and CDR2 FYNNEI. This CDR3 reads CASNRDSPRSTDTQYF. CDR3 bases: TGTGCCAGCAATAGGGACAGTCCAAGGAGCACAGATACGCAGTATTTT.

The V call is TRBV7-3, the J call TRBJ2-3; no clear D gene. CDR1 SGHTA and CDR2 FQGTGA come from the germline V gene. This CDR3 comprises 14 residues. V was pared by 2 bases and J by 0 bases, with 6 bases between. The CDR3 reads CASSLAPSTDTQYF. The CDR3 bases are TGTGCCAGCAGCTTAGCGCCTAGCACAGATACGCAGTATTTT.

CDR3: CASSLSNQGADTQYF. The CDR3 nucleotides read TGTGCCAGCAGCTTAAGTAATCAGGGTGCAGATACGCAGTATTTT. The chain is built from TRBV7-3 and TRBJ2-3, with a possible D match to TRBD1 (5 bases). The CDR3 is 15 amino acids. Germline CDR1 SGHTA, CDR2 FQGTGA. Trimming left V 1 base short and J 4 bases short, with 12 bases between.

This clone was counted a few times. V gene TRBV9 combines with J gene TRBJ2-3, with 13 bases fitting TRBD2. The germline CDR1 and CDR2 sequences are SGDLS and YYNGEE. The CDR3 is 15 residues long. Trimming at V came to 0 bases and at J to 8 bases, leaving 3 bases not matched to a gene. The CDR3 nucleotides read TGTGCCAGCAGCGTAGCGGGACTAGCGGGATCTACGCAGTATTTT. The encoded protein is CASSVAGLAGSTQYF.

The genes are TRBV19 and TRBJ1-5, with D possibly matching TRBD1 (5 bases). The CDR3 spans 14 residues. Trimming removed 6 bases at V and 6 bases at J, with 15 bases between. The V gene's germline CDR1 is LNHDA and CDR2 SQIVND (reference sequence). The CDR3 bases are TGTGCCAGTAGAGCTAGTGGGGCCACTCAGCCCCAGCATTTT. Residues: CASRASGATQPQHF.

The chain is built from TRBV4-3 and TRBJ2-1; D is possibly TRBD2 (5 bases). The CDR3 runs to 17 residues. Germline V CDR1 and CDR2: LGHNA, YSLEER. The V gene lost 1 base and the J gene lost 4 bases, with 17 bases spanning the gap. The CDR3 loop reads CASSQVWAGASYNEQFF. Here the CDR3 DNA reads TGCGCCAGCAGCCAAGTTTGGGCGGGTGCGAGTTACAATGAGCAGTTCTTC.

This clone has only a few counts. This chain uses TRBV19 with TRBJ1-4; the D is unclear. Trimming removed 4 bases from V and 8 bases from J, with 11 bases in between. The CDR3 runs 13 residues. Germline CDR1 and CDR2: LNHDA and SQIVND (reference sequence). The CDR3: CASSRNRGEKLFF. DNA for the CDR3: TGTGCCAGTAGTAGAAACAGAGGGGAAAAACTGTTTTTT.

This chain joins TRBV11-2 and TRBJ1-2; 9 bases map to TRBD1. This CDR3 has 18 residues. The germline V gene encodes CDR1 SGHAT and CDR2 FQNNGV. The V segment lost 3 bases and the J segment 6 bases; nucleotides outside the gene matches: 17. For the CDR3, the DNA is TGTGCCAGCAGCTTTAATATTAGGCTAACAGGGGGCGAGGATGGCTACACCTTC. The encoded protein is CASSFNIRLTGGEDGYTF.

This sequence joins TRBV4-2 and TRBJ2-3, with TRBD2 matching 7 bases. The CDR3 has 16 residues. Looked up from germline, CDR1 is LGHNA and CDR2 is YNFKEQ. V lost 1 base to trimming and J lost 4 bases; unmatched junction nucleotides: 8. For the CDR3, the DNA is TGTGCCAGCAGCCAAGCGTCGGCGGGAGAGCCAGATACGCAGTATTTT. Protein sequence: CASSQASAGEPDTQYF.

The rearrangement uses TRBV5-1 and TRBJ2-1; D unclear. In germline, CDR1 is SGHRS, CDR2 YFSETQ. The CDR3 is 15 amino acids. V was cut by 0 bases and J by 2 bases, with 9 bases left in between. The CDR3 protein is CASSLERAPYNEQFF. CDR3 in DNA: TGCGCCAGCAGCTTGGAACGGGCCCCCTACAATGAGCAGTTCTTC. The full variable domain, rest sourced from reference TRBV5-1 and TRBJ2-1, is KAGVTQTPRYLIKTRGQQVTLSCSPISGHRSVSWYQQTPGQGLQFLFEYFSETQRNKGNFPGRFSGRQFSNSRSEMNVSTLELGDSALYLCASSLERAPYNEQFFGPGTRLTVL.